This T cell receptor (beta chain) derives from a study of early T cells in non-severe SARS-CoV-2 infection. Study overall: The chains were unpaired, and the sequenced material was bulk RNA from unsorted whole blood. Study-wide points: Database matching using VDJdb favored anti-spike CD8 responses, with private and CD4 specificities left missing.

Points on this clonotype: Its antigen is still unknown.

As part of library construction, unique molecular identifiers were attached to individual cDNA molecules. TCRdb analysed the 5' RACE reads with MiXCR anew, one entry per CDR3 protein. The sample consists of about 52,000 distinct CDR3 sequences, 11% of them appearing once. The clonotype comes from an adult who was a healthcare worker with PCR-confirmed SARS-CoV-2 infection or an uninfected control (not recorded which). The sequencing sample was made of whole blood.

The CDR3 loop reads CSVGVGTSGYEQYF. CDR3 bases: TGCAGCGTAGGGGTTGGGACTAGCGGTTACGAGCAGTACTTC. The V gene is TRBV29-1, the J gene TRBJ2-7, with TRBD2 matching 11 bases. This CDR3 has 14 amino acids. CDR1 is SQVTM and CDR2 is ANQGSEA in the germline V gene. Trimming removed 6 bases from V and 4 bases from J; junction bases left unmatched: 8.